The 14 T cell receptor beta chains in this list originate from one sample, sequenced in a study of early T cells in non-severe SARS-CoV-2 infection. Each CDR3 protein is one row after TCRdb ran MiXCR on the 5' RACE reads. The sample has over 30,000 distinct CDR3 sequences; 4.5% to 6% are singletons. Sequencing used whole blood. The receptor source for this set is an adult who was a healthcare worker with PCR-confirmed SARS-CoV-2 infection or an uninfected control (not recorded which).

This clonotype was observed many times. The chain employs TRBV6-5 and TRBJ2-5, with TRBD2 identical over 8 bases. Trimming cost V 8 bases and J 1 base; bases outside gene matches: 15. The CDR3 is 17 residues long. CDR1 is MNHEY, CDR2 SVGAGI, per germline. Here the CDR3 DNA reads TGTGCCAGCGGGAGAAAGAACCAACTAGCGGTCCAAGAGACCCAGTACTTC. It yields the protein CASGRKNQLAVQETQYF.

This clonotype was seen many times. The chain is built from TRBV29-1 and TRBJ1-2; 10 positions agree with TRBD1. The CDR3 totals 14 residues. The trim removed 6 bases at V and 1 base at J, leaving 5 bases unmatched. Per germline, CDR1 SQVTM and CDR2 ANQGSEA. The CDR3 DNA reads TGCAGCGTGCCCGGACAGGGGGGTAACTATGGCTACACCTTC. Translated: CSVPGQGGNYGYTF.

In its sample, this clonotype is medium-sized. The CDR3 sequence: CSALDREKLRRGISYEQYF. The CDR3 bases are TGCAGTGCTTTAGACAGGGAGAAATTGAGGCGCGGGATATCCTACGAGCAGTACTTC. V usage is TRBV20-1 and J usage is TRBJ2-7; TRBD1 might be the D (7 bases). Germline CDR1 and CDR2: DFQATT and SNEGSKA (reference sequence). This CDR3 is 19 amino acids long. Between the trimmed V and J ends, which lost 5 bases and 1 base, there was a span of 30 bases.

CDR3 sequence reads: CASSMTGITYNSPLHF. The CDR3 nucleotides are TGTGCCAGTAGTATGACAGGGATTACGTATAATTCACCCCTCCACTTT. V is TRBV19 and J is TRBJ1-6; 7 bases map to TRBD1. The J segment lost 4 bases and the V segment lost 3 bases, leaving 6 bases of the junction unmatched. The CDR3 consists of 16 residues. Germline CDR1 and CDR2: LNHDA and SQIVND (reference sequence).

This clonotype has at least ten counts. The rearrangement joins TRBV4-3 to TRBJ1-1; D unclear. Germline V gives CDR1 LGHNA, CDR2 YSLEER. The CDR3 is 13 residues long. V lost 1 base and J 8 bases, leaving 11 bases between the germline ends. This CDR3 reads CASSQGRGKEAFF. DNA for the CDR3: TGCGCCAGCAGCCAAGGACGGGGAAAGGAAGCTTTCTTT.

This clonotype has only a few counts. The chain joins TRBV4-3 to TRBJ1-5, with D possibly TRBD1 on 5 matching bases. Germline-derived CDR1 and CDR2 are LGHNA and YSLEER. With 0 bases removed from V and 6 bases from J, the gap between germline ends came to 12 bases. The CDR3 is 15 amino acids. CDR3 sequence: CASSQDQGRGQPQHF. The CDR3 bases are TGCGCCAGCAGCCAAGATCAGGGAAGAGGTCAGCCCCAGCATTTT.

The chain has TRBV6-5 and TRBJ2-7; 7 positions agree with TRBD1. The germline gives CDR1 MNHEY, CDR2 SVGAGI. V was clipped by 0 bases and J by 2 bases; unmatched bases: 4. The CDR3 consists of 15 residues. The CDR3 coding sequence is TGTGCCAGCAGTTACTCCGGGACAGATCCCTACGAGCAGTACTTC. Translated: CASSYSGTDPYEQYF.

This clonotype was observed many times. The chain recombines TRBV12-3 or TRBV12-4 with TRBJ2-5; possibly TRBD1 for D (5 bases). The ends were cut back, 5 bases at V and 5 bases at J, with 15 bases in the middle. This CDR3 is 14 amino acids long. The CDR3 here is CASSPQGYWETQYF. The CDR3 DNA reads as TGTGCCAGCAGTCCCCAGGGCTATTGGGAGACCCAGTACTTC.

The chain combines TRBV6-5 with TRBJ1-5; D perhaps matches TRBD1 (5 bases). Germline V lookup: CDR1 MNHEY, CDR2 SVGAGI. CDR3 length equals 13 residues. V lost 5 bases to trimming and J lost 7 bases, with 12 bases between them. The CDR3 DNA sequence: TGTGCCAGCAGTAACATGGAGGGGCAGCCCCAGCATTTT. Translating it yields CASSNMEGQPQHF.

The J gene is TRBJ1-5, the V gene TRBV20-1; D call uncertain. Trimming shortened V by 4 bases and J by 0 bases, and 13 bases separated the two germline ends. The CDR3 runs 15 residues. Germline CDR1 is DFQATT and CDR2 is SNEGSKA (reference sequence). CDR3 sequence: CSAIGQRYSNQPQHF. DNA for the CDR3: TGCAGTGCTATAGGGCAGAGATATAGCAATCAGCCCCAGCATTTT.

This clonotype was observed a few times. The V and J genes are TRBV20-1 and TRBJ1-1; TRBD1 is a possible D gene (5 bases). V lost 6 bases and J 5 bases, leaving 13 bases between the germline ends. The germline gives CDR1 DFQATT, CDR2 SNEGSKA (reference sequence). The CDR3 is 12 residues long. The CDR3 loop is CSARPGSTEAFF. Here the CDR3 DNA reads TGCAGTGCAAGGCCAGGGAGTACTGAAGCTTTCTTT.

This clonotype was recorded a few times. The rearrangement uses TRBV4-2 and TRBJ2-4; the D is unclear. The CDR3 consists of 17 residues. The V and J ends lost 0 bases and 0 bases respectively, with 12 bases between them. CDR1 is LGHNA and CDR2 is YNFKEQ in the germline V gene. CDR3 sequence (DNA): TGTGCCAGCAGCCAAGAGGTTACCCAGTTAGCCAAAAACATTCAGTACTTC. It is translated as CASSQEVTQLAKNIQYF.

This clonotype was recorded a few times. The chain carries TRBV12-3 or TRBV12-4 and TRBJ2-1; 7 nucleotides align to TRBD2. J gave up 4 bases and V 7 bases, and 10 bases lay outside the gene matches. CDR3 length: 15 amino acids. The CDR3 region has the DNA TGTGCCAGCAACATCCGGGCGGGAGCTTACAATGAGCAGTTCTTC. Its translation: CASNIRAGAYNEQFF.

This clonotype was recorded many times. The V gene is TRBV10-3, the J gene TRBJ2-1, with TRBD1 as a possible D gene (5 bases). CDR1 is ENHRY, CDR2 SYGVKD, per germline. The V and J ends lost 6 bases and 7 bases respectively, with 16 bases between them. The CDR3 is 14 amino acids. The CDR3 sequence: CAIRRARALNEQFF. The DNA of the CDR3 is TGTGCCATCAGGAGAGCCAGGGCATTGAATGAGCAGTTCTTC.